This T cell receptor (beta chain) was captured in a study of regulatory T cells in long-lasting Graves disease. A note on this clonotype: Its specificity is unknown. Lacking the conserved final phenylalanine or tryptophan, this CDR3 likely reflects a read error.

Time point described: newly diagnosed GD, antithyroid drugs for less than 3 months. RNA from PBMCs was the source of the TCR library. Researchers made TCR beta libraries by using iRepertoire HTBI primers and running Arm-PCR on CDR3 regions. Each CDR3 protein gets one entry after TCRdb re-called the multiplex PCR reads with MiXCR. The table has about 620,000 distinct CDR3 sequences, 15% to 20% seen once. Study findings and constraints: For persistent Graves' patients, TCR diversity was lower than for newly diagnosed ones.

Another study also made use of these data, one on T cells in Graves' hyperthyroidism and ophthalmopathy.

This sample comprised peripheral blood mononuclear cells (PBMCs), obtained at new diagnosis, from a patient treated with antithyroid drugs. This clonotype originated in a woman in her 30s with Graves disease.

The CDR3 is CASRPPTDYNSPLHV. The DNA of the CDR3 is TGTGCCAGCAGGCCGCCGACAGATTATAATTCACCCCTCCACGTT. V usage is TRBV27 and J usage is TRBJ1-6; D is perhaps TRBD1 (5 bases). There are 15 residues in the CDR3. V was cut by 6 bases and J by 4 bases, with 13 bases left in between. Germline lookup yields CDR1 MNHEY and CDR2 SMNVEV (reference sequence).